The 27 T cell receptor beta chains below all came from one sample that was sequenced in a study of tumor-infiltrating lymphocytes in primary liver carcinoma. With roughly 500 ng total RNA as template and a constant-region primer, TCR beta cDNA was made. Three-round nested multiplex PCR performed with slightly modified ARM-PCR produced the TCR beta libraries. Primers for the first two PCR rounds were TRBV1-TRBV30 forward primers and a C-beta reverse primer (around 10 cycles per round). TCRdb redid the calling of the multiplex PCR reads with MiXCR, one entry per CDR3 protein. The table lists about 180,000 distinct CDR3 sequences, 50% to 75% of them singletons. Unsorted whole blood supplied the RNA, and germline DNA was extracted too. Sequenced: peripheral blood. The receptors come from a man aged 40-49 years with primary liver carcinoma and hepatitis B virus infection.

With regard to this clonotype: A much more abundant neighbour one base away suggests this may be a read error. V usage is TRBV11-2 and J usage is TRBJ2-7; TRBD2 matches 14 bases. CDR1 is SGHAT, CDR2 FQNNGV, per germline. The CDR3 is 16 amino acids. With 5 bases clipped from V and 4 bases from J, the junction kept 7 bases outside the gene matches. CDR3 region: CASSTGLAGDWYEQYF. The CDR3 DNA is TGTGCCAGCAGCACGGGACTAGCGGGAGATTGGTACGAGCAGTACTTC.

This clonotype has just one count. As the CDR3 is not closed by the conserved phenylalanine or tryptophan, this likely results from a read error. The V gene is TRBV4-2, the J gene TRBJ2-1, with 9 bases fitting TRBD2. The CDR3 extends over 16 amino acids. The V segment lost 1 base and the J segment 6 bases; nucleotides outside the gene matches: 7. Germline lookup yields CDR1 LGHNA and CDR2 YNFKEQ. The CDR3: CASSQGSSGTSNEQFL. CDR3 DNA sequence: TGTGCCAGCAGCCAAGGGTCTAGCGGGACCAGCAATGAGCAGTTCTTA.

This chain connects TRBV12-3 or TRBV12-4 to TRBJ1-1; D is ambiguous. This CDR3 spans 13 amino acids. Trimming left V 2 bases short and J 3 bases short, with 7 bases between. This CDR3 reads CASSLSAYTEAFF. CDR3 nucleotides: TGTGCCAGCAGTTTAAGCGCGTACACTGAAGCTTTCTTT.

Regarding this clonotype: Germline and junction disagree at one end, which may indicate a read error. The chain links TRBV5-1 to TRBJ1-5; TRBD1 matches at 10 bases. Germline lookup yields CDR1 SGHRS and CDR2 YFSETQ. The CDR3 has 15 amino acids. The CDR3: CANSTGQGEAQPQHF. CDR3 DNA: TGCGCCAACAGCACCGGACAGGGGGAAGCTCAGCCCCAGCATTTT.

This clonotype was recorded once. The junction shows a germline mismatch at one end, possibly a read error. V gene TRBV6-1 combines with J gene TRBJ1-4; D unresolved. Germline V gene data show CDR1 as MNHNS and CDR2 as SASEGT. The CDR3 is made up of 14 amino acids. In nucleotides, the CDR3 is TGTGCCAGCAGTCCGACAAGGGTTAATGAAAAACTGTTTTTC. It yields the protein CASSPTRVNEKLFF.

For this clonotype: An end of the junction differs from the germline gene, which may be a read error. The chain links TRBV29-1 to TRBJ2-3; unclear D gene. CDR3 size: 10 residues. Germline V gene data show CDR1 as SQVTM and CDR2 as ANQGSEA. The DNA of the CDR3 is TGCAGCGTTGTTCACCATACGCAGTACTTT. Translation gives CSVVHHTQYF.

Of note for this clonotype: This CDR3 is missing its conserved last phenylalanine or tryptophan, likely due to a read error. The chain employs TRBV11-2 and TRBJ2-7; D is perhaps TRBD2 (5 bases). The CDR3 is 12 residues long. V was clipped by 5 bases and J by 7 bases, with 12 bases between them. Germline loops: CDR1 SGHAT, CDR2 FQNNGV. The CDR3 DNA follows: TGTGCCAGCAGCCGAGGCGGGTGGGAGCAGTACCTC. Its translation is CASSRGGWEQYL.

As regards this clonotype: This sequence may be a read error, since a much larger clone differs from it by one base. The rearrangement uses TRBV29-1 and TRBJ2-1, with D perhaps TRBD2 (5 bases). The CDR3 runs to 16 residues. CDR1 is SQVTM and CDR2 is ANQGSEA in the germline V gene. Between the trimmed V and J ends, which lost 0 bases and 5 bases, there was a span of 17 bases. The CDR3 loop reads CSVEDRASYSNNEQFF. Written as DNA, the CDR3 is TGCAGCGTTGAAGATCGGGCTAGCTACTCTAACAATGAGCAGTTCTTC.

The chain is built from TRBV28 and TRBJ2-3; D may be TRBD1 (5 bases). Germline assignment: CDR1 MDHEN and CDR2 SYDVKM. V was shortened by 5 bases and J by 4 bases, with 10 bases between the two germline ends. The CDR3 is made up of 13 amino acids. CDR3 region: CASSLARADTQYF. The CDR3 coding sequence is TGTGCCAGCAGTCTGGCCAGGGCAGATACGCAGTATTTT.

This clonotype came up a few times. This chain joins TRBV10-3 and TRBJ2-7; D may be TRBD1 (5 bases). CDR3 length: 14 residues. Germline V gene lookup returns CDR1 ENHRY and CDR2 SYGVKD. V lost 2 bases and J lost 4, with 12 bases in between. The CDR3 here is CAISEPNQGYEQYF. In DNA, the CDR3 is TGTGCCATCAGTGAGCCAAACCAGGGTTACGAGCAGTACTTC.

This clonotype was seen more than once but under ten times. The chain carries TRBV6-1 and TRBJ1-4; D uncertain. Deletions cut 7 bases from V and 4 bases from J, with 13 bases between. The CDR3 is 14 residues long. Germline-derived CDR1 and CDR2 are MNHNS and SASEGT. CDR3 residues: CASNRGGNNEKLFF. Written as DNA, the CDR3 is TGTGCCAGCAACCGTGGAGGGAATAATGAAAAACTGTTTTTT.

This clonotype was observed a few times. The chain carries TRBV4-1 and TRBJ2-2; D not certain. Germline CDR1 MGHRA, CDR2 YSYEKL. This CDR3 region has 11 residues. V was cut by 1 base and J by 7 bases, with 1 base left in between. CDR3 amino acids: CASSQGGELFF. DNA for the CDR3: TGCGCCAGCAGCCAAGGCGGGGAGCTGTTTTTT.

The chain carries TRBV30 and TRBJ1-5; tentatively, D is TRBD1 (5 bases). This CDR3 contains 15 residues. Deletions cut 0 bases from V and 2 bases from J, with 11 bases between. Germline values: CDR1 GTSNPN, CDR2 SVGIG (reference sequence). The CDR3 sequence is CAWSVPDIRNQPQHF. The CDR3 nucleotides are TGTGCCTGGAGTGTACCGGACATCCGCAATCAGCCCCAGCATTTT.

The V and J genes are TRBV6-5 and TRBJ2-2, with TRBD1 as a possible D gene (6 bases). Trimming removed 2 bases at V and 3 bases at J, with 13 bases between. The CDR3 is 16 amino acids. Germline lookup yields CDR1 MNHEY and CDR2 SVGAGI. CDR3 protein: CASSYAGTKDTGELFF. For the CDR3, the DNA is TGTGCCAGCAGTTACGCTGGGACAAAGGACACCGGGGAGCTGTTTTTT.

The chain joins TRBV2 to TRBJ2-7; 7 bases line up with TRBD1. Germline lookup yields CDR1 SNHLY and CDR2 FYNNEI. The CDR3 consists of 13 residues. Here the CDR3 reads CASAGTVHYEQYF. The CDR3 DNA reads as TGTGCGAGCGCCGGGACAGTTCACTACGAGCAGTACTTC.

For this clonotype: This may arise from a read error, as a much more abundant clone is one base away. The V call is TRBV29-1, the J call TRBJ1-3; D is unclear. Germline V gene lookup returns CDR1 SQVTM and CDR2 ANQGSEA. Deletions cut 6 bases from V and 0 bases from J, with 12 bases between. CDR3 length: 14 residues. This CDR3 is CSVAIGASGNTIYF. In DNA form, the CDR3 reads TGCAGCGTGGCGATCGGAGCCTCTGGAAACACCATATATTTT.

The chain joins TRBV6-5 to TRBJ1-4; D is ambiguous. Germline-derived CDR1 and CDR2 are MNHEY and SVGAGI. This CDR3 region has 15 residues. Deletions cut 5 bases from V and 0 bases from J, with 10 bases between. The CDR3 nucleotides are TGTGCCAGCAGTGATGGAGGTGCAACTAATGAAAAACTGTTTTTT. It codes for CASSDGGATNEKLFF.

The CDR3 DNA reads as TGTGCCAGCAGCTTACCAGGAACTAATCAGCCCCAGCATTTT. The encoded protein is CASSLPGTNQPQHF. The rearrangement joins TRBV7-8 to TRBJ1-5; D is ambiguous. CDR1 is SGHVS, CDR2 FQNEAQ, per germline. This CDR3 region has 14 residues. V was trimmed by 2 bases and J by 4 bases, leaving 9 bases between them.

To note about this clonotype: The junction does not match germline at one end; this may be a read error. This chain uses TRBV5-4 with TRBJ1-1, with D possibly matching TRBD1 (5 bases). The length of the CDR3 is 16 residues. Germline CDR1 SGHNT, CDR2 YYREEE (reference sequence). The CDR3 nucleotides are TGTGCCAGCAACTTGGACCGGGACCCCAGACAAACTGAAGCTTTCTTT. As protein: CASNLDRDPRQTEAFF.

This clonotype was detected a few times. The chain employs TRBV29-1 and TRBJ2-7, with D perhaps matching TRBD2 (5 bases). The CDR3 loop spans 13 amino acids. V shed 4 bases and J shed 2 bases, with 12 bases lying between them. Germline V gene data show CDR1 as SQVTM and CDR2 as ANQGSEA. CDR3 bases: TGCAGCGTTGTGGCGGGTTCAGCCTACGAGCAGTACTTC. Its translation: CSVVAGSAYEQYF.

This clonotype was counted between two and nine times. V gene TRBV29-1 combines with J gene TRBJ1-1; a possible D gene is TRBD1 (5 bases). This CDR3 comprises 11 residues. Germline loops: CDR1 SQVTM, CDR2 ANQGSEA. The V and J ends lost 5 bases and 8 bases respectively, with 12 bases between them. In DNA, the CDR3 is TGCAGCGTTTATGGGACGGAGGAAGCTTTCTTT. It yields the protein CSVYGTEEAFF.

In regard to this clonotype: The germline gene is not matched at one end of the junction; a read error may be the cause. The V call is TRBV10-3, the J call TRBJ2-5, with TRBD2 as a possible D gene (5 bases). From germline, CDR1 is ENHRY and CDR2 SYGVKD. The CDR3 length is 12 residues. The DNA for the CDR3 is TGTGCCATCAGTGGAGAGGGAGAGGCCCAGTACTTC. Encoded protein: CAISGEGEAQYF.

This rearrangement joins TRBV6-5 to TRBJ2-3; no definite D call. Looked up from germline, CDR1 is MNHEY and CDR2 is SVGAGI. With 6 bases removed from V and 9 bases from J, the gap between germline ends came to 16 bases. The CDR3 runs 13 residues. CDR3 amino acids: CASRPPDSLTQYF. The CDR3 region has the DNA TGTGCCAGCAGACCCCCCGACTCCCTGACGCAGTATTTT.

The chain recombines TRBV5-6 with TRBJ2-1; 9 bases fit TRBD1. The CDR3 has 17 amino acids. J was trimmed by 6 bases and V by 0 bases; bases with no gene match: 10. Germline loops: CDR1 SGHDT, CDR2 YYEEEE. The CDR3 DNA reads TGTGCCAGCAGCTTGGATTGGGGGACAGGGAAACCCAATGAGCAGTTCTTC. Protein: CASSLDWGTGKPNEQFF.

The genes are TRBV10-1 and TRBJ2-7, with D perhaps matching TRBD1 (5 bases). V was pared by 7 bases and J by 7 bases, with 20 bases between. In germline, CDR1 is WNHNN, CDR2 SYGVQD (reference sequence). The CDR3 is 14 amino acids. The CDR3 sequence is CASKGATAAPEQYF. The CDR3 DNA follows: TGCGCCAGCAAAGGGGCAACCGCGGCCCCGGAGCAGTACTTC.

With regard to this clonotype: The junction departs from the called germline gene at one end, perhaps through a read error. This CDR3 reads CASSLGGDRGRRYTESFF. The CDR3 DNA is TGTGCCAGCAGCTTAGGTGGGGACAGGGGGCGCCGGTACACTGAATCTTTCTTT. This rearrangement joins TRBV11-2 to TRBJ1-1; 12 bases align to TRBD1. CDR3 length: 18 residues. From germline, CDR1 is SGHAT and CDR2 FQNNGV.

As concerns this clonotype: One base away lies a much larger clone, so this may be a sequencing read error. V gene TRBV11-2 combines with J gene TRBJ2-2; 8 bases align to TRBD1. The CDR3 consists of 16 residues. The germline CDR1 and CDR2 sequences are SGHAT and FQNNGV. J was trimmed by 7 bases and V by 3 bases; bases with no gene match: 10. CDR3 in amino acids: CASSFAQGAQSGELFF. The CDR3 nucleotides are TGTGCCAGCAGCTTCGCCCAGGGGGCGCAAAGCGGGGAGCTGTTTTTT.